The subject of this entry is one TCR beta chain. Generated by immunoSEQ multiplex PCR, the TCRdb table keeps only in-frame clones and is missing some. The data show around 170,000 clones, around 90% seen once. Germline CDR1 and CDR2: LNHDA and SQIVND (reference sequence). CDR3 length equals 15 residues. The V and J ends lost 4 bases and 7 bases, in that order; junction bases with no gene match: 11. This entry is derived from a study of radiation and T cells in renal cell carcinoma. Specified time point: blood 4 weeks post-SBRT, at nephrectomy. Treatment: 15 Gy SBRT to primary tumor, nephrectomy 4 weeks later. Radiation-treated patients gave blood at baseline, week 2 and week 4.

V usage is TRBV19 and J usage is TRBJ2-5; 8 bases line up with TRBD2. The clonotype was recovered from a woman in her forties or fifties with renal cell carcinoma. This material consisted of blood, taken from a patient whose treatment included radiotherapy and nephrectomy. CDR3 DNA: TGTGCCAGTAGTAAAGGACGGGAACGGGAGGGGACCCAGTACTTC. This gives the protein CASSKGREREGTQYF.